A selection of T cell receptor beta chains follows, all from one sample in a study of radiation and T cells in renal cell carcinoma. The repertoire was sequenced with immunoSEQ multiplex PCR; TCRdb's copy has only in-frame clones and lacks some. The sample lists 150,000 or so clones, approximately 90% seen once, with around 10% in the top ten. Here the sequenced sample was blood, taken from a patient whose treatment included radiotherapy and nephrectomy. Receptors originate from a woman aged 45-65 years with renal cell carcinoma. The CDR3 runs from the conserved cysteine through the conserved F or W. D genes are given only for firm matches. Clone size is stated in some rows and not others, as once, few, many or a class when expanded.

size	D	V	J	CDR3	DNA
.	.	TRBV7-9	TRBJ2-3	CASSPTGGADTQYF	TGTGCCAGCAGTCCGACTGGGGGCGCAGATACGCAGTATTTT
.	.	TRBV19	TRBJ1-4	CASSIRQGVTNEKLFF	TGTGCCAGTAGTATACGCCAGGGAGTAACTAATGAAAAACTGTTTTTT
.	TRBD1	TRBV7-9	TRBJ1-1	CASSSGTGLMNTEAFF	TGTGCCAGCAGCTCCGGGACAGGGCTCATGAACACTGAAGCTTTCTTT
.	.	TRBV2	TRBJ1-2	CASSRENYGYTF	TGTGCCAGCTCCAGGGAGAACTATGGCTACACCTTC
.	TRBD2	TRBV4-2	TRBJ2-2	CASSQQPAGGNTGELFF	TGTGCCAGCAGCCAACAACCAGCGGGGGGGAACACCGGGGAGCTGTTTTTT
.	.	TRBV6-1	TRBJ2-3	CASSELYRETADTQYF	TGTGCCAGCAGTGAACTTTACAGGGAAACGGCAGATACGCAGTATTTT
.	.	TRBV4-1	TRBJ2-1	CASSQVGRGSSNEQFF	TGCGCCAGCAGCCAAGTAGGTAGGGGCAGTAGCAATGAGCAGTTCTTC
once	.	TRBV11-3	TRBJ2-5	CASSFPQKSQETQYF	TGTGCCAGCAGCTTCCCCCAGAAAAGTCAAGAGACCCAGTACTTC
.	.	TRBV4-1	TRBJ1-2	CASNPGTLNYGYTF	TGCGCCAGCAACCCCGGGACACTAAACTATGGCTACACCTTC
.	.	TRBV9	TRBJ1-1	CASSAFGGNTEAFF	TGTGCCAGCAGCGCGTTCGGGGGGAACACTGAAGCTTTCTTT
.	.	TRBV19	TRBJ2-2	CASGGPNTGELFF	TGTGCCAGTGGGGGCCCGAACACCGGGGAGCTGTTTTTT
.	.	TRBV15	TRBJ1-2	CATSRAKVNYGYTF	TGTGCCACCAGCAGAGCCAAGGTTAACTATGGCTACACCTTC
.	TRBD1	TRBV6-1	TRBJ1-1	CASSEEGRGLTEAFF	TGTGCCAGCAGTGAAGAAGGCAGGGGGCTCACTGAAGCTTTCTTT
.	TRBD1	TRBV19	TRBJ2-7	CASSPGQGGVYEQYF	TGTGCCAGTAGCCCAGGACAGGGGGGGGTCTACGAGCAGTACTTC
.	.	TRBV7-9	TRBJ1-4	CASSLTGLTNEKLFF	TGTGCCAGCAGCCTAACAGGGCTAACTAATGAAAAACTGTTTTTT
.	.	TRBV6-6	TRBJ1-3	CASRATEAGNTIYF	TGTGCCAGCAGGGCGACCGAAGCTGGAAACACCATATATTTT
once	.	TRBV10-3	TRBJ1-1	CAISVSAYAEAFF	TGTGCCATCAGTGTATCAGCTTACGCTGAAGCTTTCTTT
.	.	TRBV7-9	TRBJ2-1	CASSLQRGHYNEQFF	TGTGCCAGCAGCTTACAGCGGGGACACTACAATGAGCAGTTCTTC
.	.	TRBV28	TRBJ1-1	CASSFREARAFF	TGTGCCAGCAGTTTCCGCGAGGCTAGGGCTTTCTTT
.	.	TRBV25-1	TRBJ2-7	CASSESGIYEQYF	TGTGCCAGCAGTGAGTCTGGGATCTACGAGCAGTACTTC
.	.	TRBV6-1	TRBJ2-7	CASSEARYEQYF	TGTGCCAGCAGTGAGGCCCGCTACGAGCAGTACTTC
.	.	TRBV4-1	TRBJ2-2	CASSQSRGTGELFF	TGCGCCAGCAGCCAAAGCAGGGGCACCGGGGAGCTGTTTTTT
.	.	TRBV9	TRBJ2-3	CASSVRLSRTDTQYF	TGTGCCAGCAGCGTACGGTTGTCCCGCACAGATACGCAGTATTTT
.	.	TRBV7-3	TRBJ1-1	CASSLTPDAAEAFF	TGTGCCAGCAGCTTAACACCGGACGCGGCAGAAGCTTTCTTT
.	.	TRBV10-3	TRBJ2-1	CAISARDYNEQFF	TGTGCCATCAGTGCACGGGATTACAATGAGCAGTTCTTC
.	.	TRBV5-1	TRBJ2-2	CASSLLATGGELFF	TGCGCCAGCAGCTTGTTAGCCACGGGCGGGGAGCTGTTTTTT
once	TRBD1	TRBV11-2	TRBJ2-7	CATGTGDSYEQYF	TGTGCCACCGGGACAGGGGATTCCTACGAGCAGTACTTC
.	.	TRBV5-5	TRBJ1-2	CASSLATSSYGYTF	TGTGCCAGCAGCCTCGCTACATCCAGCTATGGCTACACCTTC
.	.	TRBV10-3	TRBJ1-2	CAITGGSAYGYTF	TGTGCCATCACGGGAGGGAGTGCCTATGGCTACACCTTC
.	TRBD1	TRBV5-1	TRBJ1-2	CASRGDSVYGYTF	TGCGCCAGCAGAGGGGACAGCGTATATGGCTACACCTTC
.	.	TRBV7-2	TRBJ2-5	CASSPPSEETQYF	TGTGCCAGCAGCCCTCCTTCGGAAGAGACCCAGTACTTC
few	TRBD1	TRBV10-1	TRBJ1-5	CASSERTGHNQPQHF	TGCGCCAGCAGTGAGCGGACAGGACACAATCAGCCCCAGCATTTT
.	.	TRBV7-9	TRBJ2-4	CASSPTANIQYF	TGTGCCAGCAGCCCAACGGCAAACATTCAGTACTTC
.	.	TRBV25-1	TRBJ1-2	CAVQGGYGYTF	TGTGCCGTACAGGGTGGCTATGGCTACACCTTC
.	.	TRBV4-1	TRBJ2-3	CASSQKIASRDTQYF	TGCGCCAGCAGCCAAAAGATAGCGAGCAGAGATACGCAGTATTTT
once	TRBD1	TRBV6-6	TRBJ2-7	CASRPPGQGVEQYF	TGTGCCAGCAGACCACCGGGACAGGGAGTGGAGCAGTACTTC
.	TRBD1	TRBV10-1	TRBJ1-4	CASSELTGGDEKLFF	TGCGCCAGCAGTGAGTTGACAGGGGGAGATGAAAAACTGTTTTTT
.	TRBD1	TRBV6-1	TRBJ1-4	CASLKGAEKLFF	TGTGCCAGCTTAAAGGGGGCTGAAAAACTGTTTTTT
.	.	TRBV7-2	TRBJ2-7	CASSFARGYEQYF	TGTGCCAGCAGCTTCGCCAGGGGCTACGAGCAGTACTTC
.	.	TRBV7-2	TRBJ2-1	CASSNYNEQFF	TGTGCCAGCAGCAACTACAATGAGCAGTTCTTC
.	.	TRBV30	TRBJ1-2	CAWSVSGVGYGYTF	TGTGCCTGGAGTGTATCCGGGGTCGGGTATGGCTACACCTTC
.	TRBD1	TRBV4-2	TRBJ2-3	CASSSNGGTGGVTQYF	TGTGCCAGCAGCTCGAACGGGGGCACAGGGGGCGTTACGCAGTATTTT
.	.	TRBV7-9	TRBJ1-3	CASSFSGDPGNTIYF	TGTGCCAGCAGCTTTTCCGGGGATCCTGGAAACACCATATATTTT
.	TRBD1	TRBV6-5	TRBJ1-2	CASSYDGQGYGYTF	TGTGCCAGCAGTTACGACGGACAGGGGTATGGCTACACCTTC
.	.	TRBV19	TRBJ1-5	CASSMNRRQPQHF	TGTGCCAGTAGTATGAACAGACGCCAGCCCCAGCATTTT
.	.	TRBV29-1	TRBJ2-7	CSVEDRTYEQYF	TGCAGCGTGGAGGACAGAACCTACGAGCAGTACTTC
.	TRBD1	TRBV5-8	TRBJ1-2	CASSLQGAYGYTF	TGTGCCAGCAGCTTGCAGGGGGCGTATGGCTACACCTTC
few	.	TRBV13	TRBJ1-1	CASSYDKNTEAFF	TGTGCCAGCAGCTATGACAAGAACACTGAAGCTTTCTTT
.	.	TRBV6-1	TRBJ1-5	CASSGVGGQLGANQPQHF	TGTGCCAGCAGTGGAGTGGGAGGACAGTTGGGGGCCAATCAGCCCCAGCATTTT
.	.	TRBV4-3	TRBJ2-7	CASSQEIGTPAFEQYF	TGCGCCAGCAGCCAAGAAATTGGGACACCCGCTTTCGAGCAGTACTTC
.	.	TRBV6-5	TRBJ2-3	CASSDSKLTDTQYF	TGTGCCAGCAGTGACAGTAAACTCACAGATACGCAGTATTTT
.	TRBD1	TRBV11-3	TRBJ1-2	CASSSRMDRNYGYTF	TGTGCCAGCAGCTCCCGGATGGACAGGAACTATGGCTACACCTTC
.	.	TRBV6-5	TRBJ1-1	CASSYSTRGQTEAFF	TGTGCCAGCAGTTACTCGACCAGGGGTCAGACTGAAGCTTTCTTT
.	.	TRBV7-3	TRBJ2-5	CASSRDTQETQYF	TGTGCCAGCAGCCGGGATACACAAGAGACCCAGTACTTC
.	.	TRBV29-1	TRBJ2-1	CSADTSYNEQFF	TGCAGCGCAGACACCTCCTACAATGAGCAGTTCTTC
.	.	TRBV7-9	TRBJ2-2	CASRRTNTGELFF	TGTGCCAGCAGACGAACGAACACCGGGGAGCTGTTTTTT
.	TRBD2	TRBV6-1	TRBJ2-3	CASKGGSPLGDTQYF	TGTGCCAGCAAAGGCGGGAGCCCCCTGGGGGATACGCAGTATTTT
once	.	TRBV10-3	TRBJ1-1	CAISESGQNTEAFF	TGTGCCATCAGTGAGTCAGGACAGAACACTGAAGCTTTCTTT
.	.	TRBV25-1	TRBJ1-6	CASSESPQFSPLHF	TGTGCCAGCAGTGAGTCCCCCCAGTTCTCACCCCTCCACTTT